Below, 14 T cell receptor beta chains from the same sample are listed, as sequenced in a study of blood T cell repertoires in COVID-19. Repertoires were generated with immunoSEQ multiplex PCR, while TCRdb's copy carries only in-frame clones and drops some. Of about 120,000 clones listed, approximately 74% were seen once; the top ten hold roughly 5.5%. What was sequenced was peripheral blood. These receptors were taken from a man aged 55 to 70 with acute or convalescent COVID-19.

This clone was picked up one time. The chain links TRBV5-1 to TRBJ2-2, with a possible D match to TRBD2 (5 bases). The germline V gene has CDR1 SGHRS and CDR2 YFSETQ. Trimming removed 0 bases at V and 1 base at J, with 7 bases between. The CDR3 loop spans 15 amino acids. Here the CDR3 reads CASSLGLRNTGELFF. For the CDR3, the DNA is TGCGCCAGCAGCTTGGGACTAAGGAACACCGGGGAGCTGTTTTTT.

This chain connects TRBV12-3 or TRBV12-4 to TRBJ1-2, with D possibly matching TRBD1 (5 bases). The V end lost 3 bases, the J end lost 3 bases, and 8 bases lay between the germline ends. CDR3 length: 13 residues. As DNA, the CDR3 is TGTGCCAGCAGTTTGGGCAGGGACTATGGCTACACCTTC. Translation: CASSLGRDYGYTF.

The V and J genes are TRBV5-1 and TRBJ1-6; D perhaps matches TRBD1 (5 bases). The germline CDR1 and CDR2 sequences are SGHRS and YFSETQ. Trimming left V 4 bases short and J 7 bases short, with 15 bases between. The CDR3 has 15 amino acids. CDR3 nucleotide sequence: TGCGCCAGCAGCAAAACGACAGATCAAAATTCACCCCTCCACTTT. This translates into CASSKTTDQNSPLHF.

Notes on this clone: The sample holds other DNA sequences that translate to the same CDR3. CDR3 region: CASSLSGQGPYGYTF. The CDR3 nucleotides are TGTGCCAGCAGCTTATCCGGACAGGGTCCCTATGGCTACACCTTC. This chain joins TRBV7-3 and TRBJ1-2; TRBD1 matches 8 bases. Germline assignment: CDR1 SGHTA and CDR2 FQGTGA. Trimming cost V 2 bases and J 4 bases; bases outside gene matches: 6. The CDR3 is made up of 15 amino acids.

V gene TRBV12-5 combines with J gene TRBJ1-1, with D unclear. V was clipped by 6 bases and J by 8 bases, with 7 bases between them. The CDR3 extends over 10 amino acids. Germline V gives CDR1 LGHNT, CDR2 FRNRAP. This CDR3 reads CASGRLEAFF. The CDR3 DNA follows: TGTGCTAGTGGCCGACTAGAAGCTTTCTTT.

This clone occurred a few times. The CDR3 spells CASSPPGTGGVGEQYF. The CDR3 DNA sequence: TGTGCCAGCTCACCACCGGGCACAGGGGGCGTGGGCGAGCAGTACTTC. The V call is TRBV18, the J call TRBJ2-7; 9 positions agree with TRBD1. The CDR3 has 16 residues. The V and J ends lost 0 bases and 6 bases, in that order; junction bases with no gene match: 9. Germline CDR1 KGHSH, CDR2 LQKENI.

The V gene is TRBV4-2, the J gene TRBJ1-4; 12 bases are shared with TRBD1. CDR3 length equals 17 residues. Germline assignment: CDR1 LGHNA and CDR2 YNFKEQ. J was trimmed by 3 bases and V by 2 bases; bases with no gene match: 4. The CDR3 sequence: CASSQTGQGAPNEKLFF. The CDR3 DNA reads TGTGCCAGCAGCCAAACGGGACAGGGGGCACCTAATGAAAAACTGTTTTTT.

The CDR3 coding sequence is TGTGCCAGCAGCCAAACCTACAAAGGGGATCAGCCCCAGCATTTT. Its protein is CASSQTYKGDQPQHF. This sequence joins TRBV4-2 and TRBJ1-5, with D possibly matching TRBD1 (5 bases). The CDR3 contains 15 residues. CDR1 is LGHNA, CDR2 YNFKEQ, per germline. V was cut by 2 bases and J by 5 bases, with 13 bases left in between.

The V gene is TRBV6-1, the J gene TRBJ1-3; 8 nucleotides line up with TRBD1. CDR1 is MNHNS, CDR2 SASEGT, per germline. The V segment lost 4 bases and the J segment 2 bases; nucleotides outside the gene matches: 10. The CDR3 covers 17 residues. The chain's CDR3 is CASSALGQALAGNTIYF. The CDR3 bases are TGTGCCAGCAGTGCGCTGGGACAGGCTTTAGCTGGAAACACCATATATTTT.

This clone was found a few times. The gene calls are TRBV5-6 and TRBJ1-5, with D possibly TRBD1 on 5 matching bases. Germline CDR1 is SGHDT and CDR2 is YYEEEE. V was pared by 4 bases and J by 3 bases, with 8 bases between. This CDR3 comprises 13 residues. CDR3 loop: CASSTGLNQPQHF. DNA of the CDR3: TGTGCCAGCAGCACAGGTCTCAATCAGCCCCAGCATTTT.

This clone turned up a few times. The rearrangement joins TRBV5-3 to TRBJ1-5; 9 bases fit TRBD1. TRBV5-3 is given ORF status, its function remaining uncertain. The V gene end was trimmed by 4 bases and the J gene end by 4 bases; junction bases not matched to a gene: 9. The CDR3 covers 16 residues. CDR3 in DNA: TGTGCCAGAAGCAGAATACAGGGGGCTGGAAATCAGCCCCAGCATTTT. Translated: CARSRIQGAGNQPQHF.

The V and J genes are TRBV5-1 and TRBJ2-7; D is unclear. V lost 3 bases and J lost 5, with 21 bases in between. The germline V gene encodes CDR1 SGHRS and CDR2 YFSETQ. CDR3 size: 16 residues. CDR3 sequence reads: CASSYATSFSRDEQYF. Written as DNA, the CDR3 is TGCGCCAGCAGCTACGCAACCTCCTTTAGTCGAGACGAGCAGTACTTC.

This chain joins TRBV5-4 and TRBJ1-2, with a tentative D call TRBD1 (6 bases). The germline V gene has CDR1 SGHNT and CDR2 YYREEE (reference sequence). V was cut by 0 bases and J by 3 bases, with 9 bases left in between. The CDR3 extends over 14 amino acids. The CDR3: CASSLDRDHYGYTF. CDR3 bases: TGTGCCAGCAGCTTGGACAGGGACCACTATGGCTACACCTTC.

This chain joins TRBV3-1 (or the pseudogene TRBV3-2) and TRBJ2-5; 7 bases are shared with TRBD2. This CDR3 has 14 amino acids. Germline values: CDR1 LGHDT, CDR2 YNNKEL (reference sequence). With 4 bases clipped from V and 5 bases from J, the junction kept 7 bases outside the gene matches. The CDR3 nucleotides are TGTGCCAGCAGCCCCACAGTGGGGGGGGAGACCCAGTACTTC. Translated, it gives CASSPTVGGETQYF.